The rows below give T cell receptor beta chains drawn from one sample of a study of cytomegalovirus exposure and HLA in healthy donors. Generated by immunoSEQ multiplex PCR, the TCRdb table keeps only in-frame clones and is missing some. The ten top clones account for less than 2%, within a sample of 100,000 to 150,000 clones. The sample was PBMCs. The receptors shown here come from a man between 18 and 35 years old in good health and CMV-seronegative. Both conserved end residues are part of each CDR3. The D gene is left open where the match is weak.

j_gene: TRBJ2-5; d_gene: TRBD2; len: 19; v_gene: TRBV5-1; CDR3aa: CASSLEPPLAAKVGETQYF; CDR3nt: TGCGCCAGCAGCTTGGAGCCCCCTCTAGCGGCAAAGGTCGGAGAGACCCAGTACTTC
j_gene: TRBJ2-2; d_gene: NA; len: 16; v_gene: TRBV19; CDR3aa: CASSLWRGPNTGELFF; CDR3nt: TGTGCCAGTAGTTTATGGCGCGGGCCGAACACCGGGGAGCTGTTTTTT
j_gene: TRBJ2-3; d_gene: NA; len: 16; v_gene: TRBV29-1; CDR3aa: CSARVSGGSPSYTQYF; CDR3nt: TGCAGCGCCCGAGTATCTGGGGGGAGCCCATCATATACGCAGTATTTT
j_gene: TRBJ1-6; d_gene: NA; len: 13; v_gene: TRBV14; CDR3aa: CASSERTHSPLHF; CDR3nt: TGTGCCAGCAGCGAACGGACTCATTCACCCCTCCACTTT
j_gene: TRBJ2-4; d_gene: TRBD1; len: 14; v_gene: TRBV9; CDR3aa: CASSVVDRGNIQYF; CDR3nt: TGTGCCAGCAGCGTAGTGGACAGGGGTAACATTCAGTACTTC
j_gene: TRBJ2-2; d_gene: NA; len: 20; v_gene: TRBV4-1; CDR3aa: CASSQDLGGGDVARPGELFF; CDR3nt: TGCGCCAGCAGCCAAGATCTCGGTGGCGGAGACGTGGCGAGACCCGGGGAGCTGTTTTTT
j_gene: TRBJ1-1; d_gene: NA; len: 12; v_gene: TRBV30; CDR3aa: CAWSWGGVEAFF; CDR3nt: TGTGCCTGGAGTTGGGGAGGGGTTGAAGCTTTCTTT
j_gene: TRBJ2-1; d_gene: NA; len: 17; v_gene: TRBV11-2; CDR3aa: CASSLDRGITGGNEQFF; CDR3nt: TGTGCCAGCAGCTTAGATCGTGGGATAACAGGAGGGAATGAGCAGTTCTTC
j_gene: TRBJ2-7; d_gene: TRBD1; len: 13; v_gene: TRBV25-1; CDR3aa: CASSRDRGYEQYF; CDR3nt: TGTGCCAGCAGCCGGGACAGGGGGTACGAGCAGTACTTC
j_gene: TRBJ2-7; d_gene: NA; len: 12; v_gene: TRBV5-6; CDR3aa: CASSRDFGEQYF; CDR3nt: TGTGCCAGCAGCCGGGACTTTGGCGAGCAGTACTTC
j_gene: TRBJ1-2; d_gene: NA; len: 15; v_gene: TRBV6-5; CDR3aa: CASRTVDRTNYGYTF; CDR3nt: TGTGCCAGCAGGACTGTGGACAGAACTAACTATGGCTACACCTTC
j_gene: TRBJ2-7; d_gene: TRBD1; len: 14; v_gene: TRBV19; CDR3aa: CASSMTGEVHEQYF; CDR3nt: TGTGCCAGTAGTATGACAGGGGAGGTCCACGAGCAGTACTTC
j_gene: TRBJ2-7; d_gene: TRBD1; len: 11; v_gene: TRBV19; CDR3aa: CASGDRGPSDF; CDR3nt: TGTGCCAGTGGCGACAGGGGGCCCTCCGACTTC
j_gene: TRBJ2-7; d_gene: NA; len: 15; v_gene: TRBV10-3; CDR3aa: CAISVSGQGAYEQYF; CDR3nt: TGTGCCATCAGTGTATCAGGGCAGGGTGCCTACGAGCAGTACTTC
j_gene: TRBJ1-2; d_gene: NA; len: 13; v_gene: TRBV6-1; CDR3aa: CASSEARVYGYTF; CDR3nt: TGTGCCAGCAGTGAAGCGCGGGTCTATGGCTACACCTTC
j_gene: TRBJ2-7; d_gene: NA; len: 15; v_gene: TRBV2; CDR3aa: CASSEPPGVSYEQYF; CDR3nt: TGTGCCAGCAGTGAACCTCCGGGGGTCTCCTACGAGCAGTACTTC
j_gene: TRBJ2-7; d_gene: TRBD1; len: 15; v_gene: TRBV19; CDR3aa: CASSTGQGFPYEQYF; CDR3nt: TGTGCCAGTAGCACCGGACAGGGATTCCCCTACGAGCAGTACTTC
j_gene: TRBJ2-7; d_gene: TRBD1; len: 15; v_gene: TRBV11-2; CDR3aa: CASSQLGTVNYEQYF; CDR3nt: TGTGCCAGCAGCCAACTCGGGACAGTCAACTACGAGCAGTACTTC
j_gene: TRBJ2-1; d_gene: TRBD2; len: 14; v_gene: TRBV11-2; CDR3aa: CASRPGSGTGEQFF; CDR3nt: TGTGCCAGCAGACCGGGTAGCGGGACCGGGGAGCAGTTCTTC
j_gene: TRBJ1-5; d_gene: TRBD1; len: 13; v_gene: TRBV6-5; CDR3aa: CASSLGTGQPQHF; CDR3nt: TGTGCCAGCAGTTTAGGGACAGGTCAGCCCCAGCATTTT
j_gene: TRBJ2-7; d_gene: TRBD1; len: 15; v_gene: TRBV5-5; CDR3aa: CASSLTRTGSPEQYF; CDR3nt: TGTGCCAGCAGCTTGACTCGGACAGGATCTCCCGAGCAGTACTTC
j_gene: TRBJ2-3; d_gene: TRBD2; len: 16; v_gene: TRBV11-2; CDR3aa: CASSRTSGSLEDTQYF; CDR3nt: TGTGCCAGCAGCCGGACTAGCGGGAGTTTAGAAGATACGCAGTATTTT